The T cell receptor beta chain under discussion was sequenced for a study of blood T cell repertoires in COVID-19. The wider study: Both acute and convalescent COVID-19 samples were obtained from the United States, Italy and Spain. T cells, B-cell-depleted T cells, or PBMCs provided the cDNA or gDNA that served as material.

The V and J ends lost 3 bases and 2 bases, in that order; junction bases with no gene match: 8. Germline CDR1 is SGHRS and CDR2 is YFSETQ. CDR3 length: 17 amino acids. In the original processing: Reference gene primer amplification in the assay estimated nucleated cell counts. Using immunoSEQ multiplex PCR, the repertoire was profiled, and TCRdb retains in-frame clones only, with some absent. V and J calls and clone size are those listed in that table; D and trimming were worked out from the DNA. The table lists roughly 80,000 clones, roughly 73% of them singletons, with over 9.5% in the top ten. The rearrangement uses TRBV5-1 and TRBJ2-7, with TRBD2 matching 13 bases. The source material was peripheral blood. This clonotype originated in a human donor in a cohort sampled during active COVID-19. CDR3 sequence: CASSYGLAGAATYEQYF. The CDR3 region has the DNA TGCGCCAGCAGCTATGGACTAGCGGGGGCCGCAACCTACGAGCAGTACTTC.